One sample yielded the 32 T cell receptor beta chains listed below, sequenced in a study of Graves' ophthalmopathy and Graves' hyperthyroidism. RNA transcripts yielded amplified TCR beta CDR3 regions. Amplification began with first-round RT-PCR using HTBI primers, then second-round multiplex PCR was performed. Using its own MiXCR run on the multiplex PCR reads, TCRdb lists one record per CDR3 protein. Here the sample spans 650,000 to 900,000 distinct CDR3 sequences, around 40% being singletons. The sample comprised peripheral blood. These receptors all come from an adult man with Graves' ophthalmopathy.

The chain has TRBV28 and TRBJ1-2, with D perhaps matching TRBD1 (6 bases). The germline gives CDR1 MDHEN, CDR2 SYDVKM. Trimming took 11 bases from V and 6 from J, leaving 16 bases between them. The CDR3 is 12 amino acids. The CDR3 here is CALWGAFDGYTF. The CDR3 DNA sequence: TGTGCCCTTTGGGGGGCTTTCGATGGCTACACCTTC.

The sample holds many counts of this clonotype. The chain has TRBV29-1 and TRBJ1-6, with D unresolved. Looked up from germline, CDR1 is SQVTM and CDR2 is ANQGSEA. CDR3 length: 10 amino acids. V dropped 3 bases and J dropped 10 bases, with 4 bases sitting between them. The CDR3 nucleotides read TGCAGCGTTGAGGGGTCACCCCTCCACTTT. Translation: CSVEGSPLHF.

This chain uses TRBV25-1 with TRBJ2-3; 8 bases match TRBD1. This CDR3 region has 14 residues. Germline CDR1 is MGHDK and CDR2 is SYGVNS. Losses at the gene ends were 8 bases for V and 2 bases for J; bases not matched to a gene: 6. Here the CDR3 reads CASGQGEYTDTQYF. The CDR3 DNA is TGTGCCAGCGGACAGGGAGAGTACACAGATACGCAGTATTTT. The full variable domain, with the rest looked up from reference TRBV25-1 and TRBJ2-3, is EADIYQTPRYLVIGTGKKITLECSQTMGHDKMYWYQQDPGMELHLIHYSYGVNSTEKGDLSSESTVSRIRTEHFPLTLESARPSHTSQYLCASGQGEYTDTQYFGPGTRLTVL.

V and J are TRBV20-1 and TRBJ1-5, with TRBD1 identical over 7 bases. V lost 6 bases, J lost 7 bases, and 9 bases stayed unmatched. This CDR3 has 13 residues. Germline V CDR1 and CDR2: DFQATT, SNEGSKA (reference sequence). The CDR3 sequence is CSARDSRGQPQHF. The CDR3 nucleotides read TGCAGTGCCCGGGACAGTCGCGGACAGCCCCAGCATTTT.

A note on this clonotype: A junction end diverges from the germline sequence, so it may reflect a read error. The chain links TRBV10-3 to TRBJ1-5, with 12 bases that match TRBD1. CDR1 ENHRY and CDR2 SYGVKD come from the germline V gene. This CDR3 is built from 16 residues. The CDR3 nucleotides are TGTGCCAGCAGTTCGGGACAGGGGGCGTCCGGGCAGCCCCAGCATTTT. This gives the protein CASSSGQGASGQPQHF.

The rearrangement links TRBV20-1 to TRBJ2-7; 8 nucleotides match TRBD1. CDR1 DFQATT and CDR2 SNEGSKA come from the germline V gene (reference sequence). Trimming at V came to 6 bases and at J to 3 bases, leaving 13 bases not matched to a gene. The CDR3 is 15 residues long. This CDR3 is CSAQKDRVGDYEQYF. CDR3 DNA sequence: TGCAGTGCACAAAAGGACAGGGTCGGAGACTACGAGCAGTACTTC.

This clonotype was seen a few times. This chain connects TRBV2 to TRBJ2-7, with D perhaps assigned TRBD1 or TRBD2 (5 bases each). Germline V CDR1 and CDR2: SNHLY, FYNNEI. The ends were cut back, 6 bases at V and 7 bases at J, with 16 bases in the middle. The CDR3 has 13 residues. The CDR3 here is CASRARGWGEQYF. CDR3 DNA: TGTGCCAGCAGAGCCCGGGGATGGGGGGAGCAGTACTTC.

The V gene is TRBV7-2, the J gene TRBJ1-3; no firm D call. The V end lost 8 bases, the J end lost 1 base, and 21 bases lay between the germline ends. The CDR3 has 17 amino acids. Germline CDR1 is SGHTA and CDR2 is FQGNSA. The CDR3 reads CASSPYSLSGSGNTIYF. Written as DNA, the CDR3 is TGTGCCAGCTCACCTTATTCCCTATCGGGGTCTGGAAACACCATATATTTT.

The V call is TRBV19, the J call TRBJ1-5; D call uncertain. The V and J ends lost 3 bases and 5 bases respectively, with 14 bases between them. The CDR3 extends over 15 amino acids. CDR1 is LNHDA and CDR2 is SQIVND in the germline V gene (reference sequence). In DNA form, the CDR3 reads TGTGCCAGTAGTATCGCGACCACGAAGGATCAGCCCCAGCATTTT. Its protein is CASSIATTKDQPQHF.

This clonotype was observed once. The CDR3 region has the DNA TGTGCCAGCAGTTTTAACGGTGCAACTAATGAAAAACTGTTTTTT. It specifies CASSFNGATNEKLFF. The gene calls are TRBV28 and TRBJ1-4; D remains unclear. Germline V CDR1 and CDR2: MDHEN, SYDVKM. This CDR3 has 15 amino acids. V dropped 3 bases and J dropped 0 bases, with 8 bases sitting between them.

Only a few counts were recorded for this clonotype. This rearrangement joins TRBV7-2 to TRBJ2-6, with TRBD1 matching over 7 bases. Germline-derived CDR1 and CDR2 are SGHTA and FQGNSA. The length of the CDR3 is 17 residues. V was clipped by 9 bases and J by 2 bases; unmatched bases: 13. CDR3 DNA sequence: TGTGCCAGTAGTAAACCTCGACAGGGTACTGGGGCCAACGTCCTGACTTTC. Its protein product is CASSKPRQGTGANVLTF.

The CDR3 coding sequence is TGTGCCAGCAGCGCCATGACCATCGCAACTAATGAAAAACTGTTTTTT. Its translation: CASSAMTIATNEKLFF. The V call is TRBV5-5, the J call TRBJ1-4; D unresolved. V dropped 4 bases and J dropped 0 bases, with 13 bases sitting between them. Looked up from germline, CDR1 is SGHKS and CDR2 is YYEKEE (reference sequence). This CDR3 region has 16 residues.

The chain couples TRBV25-1 to TRBJ1-1; TRBD1 is a possible D gene (6 bases). The length of the CDR3 is 14 residues. Deletions cut 8 bases from V and 0 bases from J, with 13 bases between. Germline CDR1 reads MGHDK; CDR2 reads SYGVNS. The CDR3 nucleotides are TGTGCCAGCCGAGACGAGGGGGTGAACACTGAAGCTTTCTTT. Translating gives CASRDEGVNTEAFF. Full variable domain (outside the CDR3, taken from reference TRBV25-1 and TRBJ1-1): EADIYQTPRYLVIGTGKKITLECSQTMGHDKMYWYQQDPGMELHLIHYSYGVNSTEKGDLSSESTVSRIRTEHFPLTLESARPSHTSQYLCASRDEGVNTEAFFGQGTRLTVV.

This clonotype was detected ten times or more. The gene calls are TRBV2 and TRBJ2-7; D is ambiguous. V was pared by 2 bases and J by 2 bases, with 13 bases between. The germline V gene has CDR1 SNHLY and CDR2 FYNNEI. This CDR3 contains 15 residues. The CDR3 is CASSERPGTTYEQYF. CDR3 sequence (DNA): TGTGCCAGCAGTGAACGTCCCGGAACAACCTACGAGCAGTACTTC.

In this sample, this clonotype turned up many times. This chain connects TRBV2 to TRBJ1-3; possibly TRBD1 for D (5 bases). V gave up 5 bases and J gave up 1 base, with 15 bases separating them. CDR1 and CDR2 from the germline V gene are SNHLY and FYNNEI. The CDR3 spans 16 residues. The CDR3 bases are TGTGCCAGCAGTCCTCTGTGGGGGACGTCTGGAAACACCATATATTTT. Amino acids: CASSPLWGTSGNTIYF.

Regarding this clonotype: This CDR3 is missing its conserved last phenylalanine or tryptophan, likely due to a read error. The gene calls are TRBV25-1 and TRBJ2-2; possible D gene TRBD2, 5 bases. The CDR3 is 15 amino acids. From germline, CDR1 is MGHDK and CDR2 SYGVNS. The CDR3 bases are TGTGCCATCAGTGAGGGCAGCGTCTACACCGGGGAGCTGTTTTCT. Translated, it gives CAISEGSVYTGELFS.

This clonotype showed up many times. The chain has TRBV7-8 and TRBJ2-7; TRBD2 aligns across 9 bases. Germline trimming cut 0 bases from V and 3 bases from J; bases unmatched to any gene: 3. The CDR3 is 15 amino acids. Germline V gene lookup returns CDR1 SGHVS and CDR2 FQNEAQ. The CDR3 DNA sequence: TGTGCCAGCAGCTTAGCCGGAGCGGGAGGCTACGAGCAGTACTTC. Its translation: CASSLAGAGGYEQYF.

This clonotype was detected only a few times. This chain joins TRBV7-2 and TRBJ2-7; tentative D call: TRBD1 (6 bases). Germline V gives CDR1 SGHTA, CDR2 FQGNSA. Trimming removed 6 bases at V and 2 bases at J, with 17 bases between. The CDR3 loop spans 15 amino acids. The CDR3 region is CASRKTGSRTYEQYF. In DNA form, the CDR3 reads TGTGCCAGCAGAAAAACAGGGTCTCGTACCTACGAGCAGTACTTC.

This clonotype was detected many times. The CDR3: CASSLRTNYGYTF. CDR3 DNA sequence: TGTGCCAGCAGTTTGAGGACCAACTATGGCTACACCTTC. The rearrangement joins TRBV25-1 to TRBJ1-2, with unresolved D. CDR1 is MGHDK and CDR2 is SYGVNS in the germline V gene. V lost 5 bases and J lost 2, with 9 bases in between. The length of the CDR3 is 13 residues.

This clonotype has a count of ten or more. The V and J genes are TRBV2 and TRBJ2-5; possibly TRBD1 for D (6 bases). Trimming took 5 bases from V and 2 from J, leaving 9 bases between them. CDR1 SNHLY and CDR2 FYNNEI come from the germline V gene. The CDR3 extends over 13 amino acids. The DNA for the CDR3 is TGTGCCAGCAGTAAGGACAGACAAGAGACCCAGTACTTC. It is translated as CASSKDRQETQYF.

This clonotype was detected only a few times. The V call is TRBV13, the J call TRBJ2-5; D is perhaps TRBD1 or TRBD2 (5 bases each). Deletions cut 6 bases from V and 3 bases from J, with 20 bases between. This CDR3 region has 16 residues. Germline V CDR1 and CDR2: PRHDT, FYEKMQ (reference sequence). The CDR3 region is CASSEGSGTLKETQYF. The CDR3, as DNA: TGTGCCAGCAGTGAGGGGTCGGGCACATTAAAAGAGACCCAGTACTTC. The variable domain in full, completed from reference TRBV13 and TRBJ2-5, reads AAGVIQSPRHLIKEKRETATLKCYPIPRHDTVYWYQQGPGQDPQFLISFYEKMQSDKGSIPDRFSAQQFSDYHSELNMSSLELGDSALYFCASSEGSGTLKETQYFGPGTRLLVL.

The chain employs TRBV10-3 and TRBJ1-2; D might be TRBD1 (6 bases). The CDR3 has 13 residues. Germline-derived CDR1 and CDR2 are ENHRY and SYGVKD. V dropped 3 bases and J dropped 12 bases, with 17 bases sitting between them. CDR3 sequence (DNA): TGTGCCATCAGTGACGGACAGCGCTCTGGAAACACCTTC. Its protein is CAISDGQRSGNTF.

This clonotype was seen repeatedly, ten times or more. This chain uses TRBV9 with TRBJ2-7, with a weak D call TRBD2 (6 bases). Trimming removed 3 bases from V and 3 bases from J, with 16 bases in between. This CDR3 spans 15 amino acids. Germline V gives CDR1 SGDLS, CDR2 YYNGEE. The CDR3 DNA is TGTGCCAGCAGCGCATCGGGGGAACAACGCTACGAGCAGTACTTC. Residues: CASSASGEQRYEQYF.

Concerning this clonotype: One junction end disagrees with the germline gene, perhaps due to a read error. The genes are TRBV10-3 and TRBJ1-1, with a weak D call TRBD1 (5 bases). This CDR3 comprises 16 residues. Per germline, CDR1 ENHRY and CDR2 SYGVKD. CDR3 sequence reads: CASSYSRQPMNTEAFF. CDR3 nucleotides: TGTGCCAGCAGTTACTCGAGACAGCCCATGAACACTGAAGCTTTCTTT.

The chain combines TRBV9 with TRBJ1-2; 9 positions agree with TRBD1. CDR3 length: 17 residues. CDR1 is SGDLS and CDR2 is YYNGEE in the germline V gene. The V gene end was trimmed by 6 bases and the J gene end by 4 bases; junction bases not matched to a gene: 16. The CDR3 loop is CASTADGGGTGRYGYTF. CDR3 in DNA: TGTGCCAGCACCGCGGACGGGGGAGGGACAGGGCGCTATGGCTACACCTTC.

This clonotype was recorded at least ten times. The chain employs TRBV12-3 or TRBV12-4 and TRBJ2-6; TRBD2 is a possible D gene (5 bases). This CDR3 comprises 14 residues. Trimming shortened V by 6 bases and J by 3 bases, and 9 bases separated the two germline ends. The CDR3 reads CASSRGGGANVLTF. The CDR3 DNA is TGTGCCAGCAGCCGGGGTGGTGGGGCCAACGTCCTGACTTTC.

In regard to this clonotype: One end of the junction fails to match germline, which may point to a read error. The chain has TRBV10-3 and TRBJ1-2, with D perhaps TRBD1 (5 bases). The V gene's germline CDR1 is ENHRY and CDR2 SYGVKD. The CDR3 spans 16 residues. DNA for the CDR3: TGTGCCAGCAGTTACGGGTCGGGGGAACGCTTCTATGGCTACACCTTC. Translated, it gives CASSYGSGERFYGYTF.

This clonotype has at least ten counts. The chain joins TRBV29-1 to TRBJ2-7, with D possibly matching TRBD1 (5 bases). The germline V gene has CDR1 SQVTM and CDR2 ANQGSEA. The V end lost 3 bases, the J end lost 6 bases, and 6 bases lay between the germline ends. This CDR3 has 10 residues. CDR3 coding DNA: TGCAGCGTTGACCAGGGCGAGCAGTACTTC. Its protein is CSVDQGEQYF.

The chain is built from TRBV6-6 and TRBJ2-7; perhaps D is TRBD1 or TRBD2 (5 bases each). The CDR3 spans 13 residues. V dropped 6 bases and J dropped 4 bases, with 13 bases sitting between them. Germline assignment: CDR1 MNHNY and CDR2 SVGAGI (reference sequence). Here the CDR3 DNA reads TGTGCCAGCAGACCCGAGGGGCGTTACGAGCAGTACTTC. This gives the protein CASRPEGRYEQYF.

This clonotype was seen at least ten times. V and J are TRBV7-9 and TRBJ2-7; TRBD1 might be the D (6 bases). CDR3 length: 14 residues. Germline V gene sequence: CDR1 SEHNR, CDR2 FQNEAQ (reference sequence). V lost 5 bases and J 3 bases, leaving 14 bases between the germline ends. CDR3 DNA: TGTGCCAGCAGCCAACTCGTACAGGGCTACGAGCAGTACTTC. This codes for CASSQLVQGYEQYF.

Comments on this clonotype: Germline is not matched at one junction end, which may reflect a read error. The gene calls are TRBV10-3 and TRBJ2-7; TRBD2 might be the D (5 bases). The CDR3 contains 13 residues. Germline V gene lookup returns CDR1 ENHRY and CDR2 SYGVKD. The CDR3 region has the DNA TGTGCCATCAGTGACGCGGGTTTCTACAAGCAGTACTTC. Its protein product is CAISDAGFYKQYF.

J is TRBJ2-2 and V is TRBV25-1; 10 nucleotides agree with TRBD1. The CDR3 contains 14 residues. CDR1 and CDR2 from the germline V gene are MGHDK and SYGVNS. The V and J ends lost 8 bases and 4 bases, in that order; junction bases with no gene match: 4. CDR3 bases: TGTGCCAGCCGCGACAGGGGGCTCACCGGGGAGCTGTTTTTT. As protein: CASRDRGLTGELFF. The complete variable domain, with remaining parts taken from reference TRBV25-1 and TRBJ2-2, reads EADIYQTPRYLVIGTGKKITLECSQTMGHDKMYWYQQDPGMELHLIHYSYGVNSTEKGDLSSESTVSRIRTEHFPLTLESARPSHTSQYLCASRDRGLTGELFFGEGSRLTVL.